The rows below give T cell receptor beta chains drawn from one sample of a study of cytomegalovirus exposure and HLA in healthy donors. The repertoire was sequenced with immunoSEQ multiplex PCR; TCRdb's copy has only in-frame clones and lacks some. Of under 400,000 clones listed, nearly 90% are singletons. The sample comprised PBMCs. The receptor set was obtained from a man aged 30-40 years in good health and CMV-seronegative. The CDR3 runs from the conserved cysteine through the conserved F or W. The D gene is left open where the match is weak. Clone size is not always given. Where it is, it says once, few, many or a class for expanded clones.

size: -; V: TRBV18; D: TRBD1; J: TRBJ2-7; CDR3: CASSYYSGTVSYEQYF; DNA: TGTGCCAGCTCCTACTACTCCGGGACAGTCTCCTACGAGCAGTACTTC
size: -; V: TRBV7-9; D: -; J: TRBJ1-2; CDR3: CASSFRAPSPGDGYTF; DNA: TGTGCCAGCAGCTTTCGAGCCCCTTCCCCAGGGGATGGCTACACCTTC
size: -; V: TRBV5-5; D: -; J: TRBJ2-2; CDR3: CASSVGQTDTGELFF; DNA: TGTGCCAGCAGCGTTGGACAGACAGACACCGGGGAGCTGTTTTTT
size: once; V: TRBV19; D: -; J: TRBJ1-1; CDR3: CASSQGLGTEAFF; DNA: TGTGCCAGTAGCCAGGGTCTTGGGACTGAAGCTTTCTTT
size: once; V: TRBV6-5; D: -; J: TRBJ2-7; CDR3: CASSYSRGEQYF; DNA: TGTGCCAGCAGTTACTCCCGCGGCGAGCAGTACTTC
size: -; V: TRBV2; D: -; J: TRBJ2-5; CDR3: CASSEQAQETQYF; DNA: TGTGCCAGCAGTGAACAAGCCCAAGAGACCCAGTACTTC
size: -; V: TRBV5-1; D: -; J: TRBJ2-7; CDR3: CATRRQEGGGEQYF; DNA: TGCGCCACTCGAAGGCAGGAGGGTGGAGGCGAGCAGTACTTC
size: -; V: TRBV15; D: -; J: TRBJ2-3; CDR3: CATSRDSPTNTDTQYF; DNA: TGTGCCACCAGCAGAGATAGCCCGACTAACACAGATACGCAGTATTTT
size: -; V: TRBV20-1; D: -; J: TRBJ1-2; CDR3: CSARQILGYTF; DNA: TGCAGTGCTAGACAGATTCTTGGCTACACCTTC
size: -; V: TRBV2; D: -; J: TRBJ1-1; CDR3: CASWKGPSRGTEAFF; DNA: TGTGCCAGCTGGAAGGGGCCGTCCCGAGGAACTGAAGCTTTCTTT
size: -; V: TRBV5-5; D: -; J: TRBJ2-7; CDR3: CASSLADGGPTYEQYF; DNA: TGTGCCAGCAGCTTGGCCGACGGAGGACCAACCTACGAGCAGTACTTC
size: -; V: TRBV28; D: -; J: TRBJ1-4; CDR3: CASLEVGSEKLFF; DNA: TGTGCCAGCTTGGAGGTCGGGAGTGAAAAACTGTTTTTT
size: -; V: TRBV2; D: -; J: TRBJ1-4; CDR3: CASSAPKEDTLKLFF; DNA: TGTGCCAGCAGCGCCCCGAAGGAGGATACGCTAAAACTGTTTTTT
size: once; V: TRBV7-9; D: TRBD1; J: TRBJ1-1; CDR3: CASSWDRGRATEAFF; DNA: TGTGCCAGCAGCTGGGACAGGGGGAGGGCCACTGAAGCTTTCTTT
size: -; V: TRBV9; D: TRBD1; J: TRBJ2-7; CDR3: CASSERTGGEQYF; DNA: TGTGCCAGCAGCGAAAGGACAGGGGGCGAGCAGTACTTC
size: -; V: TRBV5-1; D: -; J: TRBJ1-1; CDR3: CASSLEQVARTEAFF; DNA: TGCGCCAGCAGCTTGGAACAGGTCGCGAGGACTGAAGCTTTCTTT
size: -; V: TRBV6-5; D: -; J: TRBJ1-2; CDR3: CASSWTAWDGYTF; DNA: TGTGCCAGCAGCTGGACAGCTTGGGATGGCTACACCTTC
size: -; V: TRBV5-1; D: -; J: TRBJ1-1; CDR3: CASSPDTLTEAFF; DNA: TGCGCCAGCAGCCCGGACACCTTGACTGAAGCTTTCTTT
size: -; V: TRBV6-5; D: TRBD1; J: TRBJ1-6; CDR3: CASSWTGAGNSPLHF; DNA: TGTGCCAGCAGTTGGACAGGGGCTGGAAATTCACCCCTCCACTTT
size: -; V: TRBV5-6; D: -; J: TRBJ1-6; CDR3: CASSALYNSPLHF; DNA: TGTGCCAGCAGCGCCCTATATAATTCACCCCTCCACTTT
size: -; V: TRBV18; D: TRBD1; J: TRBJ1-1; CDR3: CASSRTGNTEAFF; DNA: TGTGCCAGCTCACGGACAGGGAACACTGAAGCTTTCTTT
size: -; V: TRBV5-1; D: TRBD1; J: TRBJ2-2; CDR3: CASSPAGPQGAYTGELFF; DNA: TGCGCCAGCAGCCCGGCGGGTCCGCAGGGGGCCTACACCGGGGAGCTGTTTTTT
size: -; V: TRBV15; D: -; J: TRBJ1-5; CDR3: CATSRLRAGQPQHF; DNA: TGTGCCACCAGCAGATTGCGGGCAGGTCAGCCCCAGCATTTT
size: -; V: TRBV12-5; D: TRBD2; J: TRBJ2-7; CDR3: CASGQGSGGPYEQYF; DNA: TGTGCTAGTGGACAAGGGAGCGGGGGCCCCTACGAGCAGTACTTC
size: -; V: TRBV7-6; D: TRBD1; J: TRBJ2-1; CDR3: CASSLNRGYNEQFF; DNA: TGTGCCAGCAGCTTAAACAGGGGCTACAATGAGCAGTTCTTC
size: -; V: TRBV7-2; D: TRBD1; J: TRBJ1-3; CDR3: CASSRSTGSGNTIYF; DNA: TGTGCCAGCAGCCGCTCGACAGGGTCTGGAAACACCATATATTTT
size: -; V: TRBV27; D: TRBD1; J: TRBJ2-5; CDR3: CASRPGQGGETQYF; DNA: TGTGCCAGCAGACCGGGACAGGGAGGAGAGACCCAGTACTTC
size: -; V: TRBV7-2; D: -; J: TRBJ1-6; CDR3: CASSFGGINSPLHF; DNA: TGTGCCAGCAGCTTCGGGGGAATTAATTCACCCCTCCACTTT
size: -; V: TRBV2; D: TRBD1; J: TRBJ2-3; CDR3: CASRRGTGQPFTDTQYF; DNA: TGTGCCAGCAGAAGGGGAACGGGACAGCCATTCACAGATACGCAGTATTTT
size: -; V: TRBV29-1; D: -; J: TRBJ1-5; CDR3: CSVGQVNQPQHF; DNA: TGCAGCGTTGGACAGGTGAATCAGCCCCAGCATTTT
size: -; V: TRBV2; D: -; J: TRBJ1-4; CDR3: CASSKAPGENNEKLFF; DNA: TGTGCCAGCAGTAAGGCACCGGGAGAGAATAATGAAAAACTGTTTTTT
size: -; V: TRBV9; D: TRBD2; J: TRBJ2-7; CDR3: CASSVAGGKYEQYF; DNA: TGTGCCAGCAGCGTAGCGGGGGGAAAATACGAGCAGTACTTC
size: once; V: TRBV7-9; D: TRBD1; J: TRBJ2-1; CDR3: CASSWTGSHEQFF; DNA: TGTGCCAGCAGCTGGACAGGGTCCCATGAGCAGTTCTTC
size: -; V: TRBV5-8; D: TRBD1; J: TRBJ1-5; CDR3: CASSLQGGFREPQHF; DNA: TGTGCCAGCAGTTTACAGGGGGGGTTTAGGGAGCCCCAGCATTTT
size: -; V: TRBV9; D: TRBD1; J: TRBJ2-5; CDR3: CASSPGTGGVRVETQYF; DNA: TGTGCCAGCAGCCCTGGGACAGGGGGCGTGCGGGTTGAGACCCAGTACTTC
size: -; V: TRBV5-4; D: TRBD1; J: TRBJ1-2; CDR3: CASRRTGEVGRGYTF; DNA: TGTGCCAGCAGACGCACAGGGGAGGTAGGCCGTGGCTACACCTTC
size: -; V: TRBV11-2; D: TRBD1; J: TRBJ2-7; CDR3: CASSLDRGPVEQYF; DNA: TGTGCCAGCAGCTTAGACAGGGGGCCAGTCGAGCAGTACTTC
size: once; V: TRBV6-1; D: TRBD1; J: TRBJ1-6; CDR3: CASRYQGASPLHF; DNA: TGTGCCAGCAGGTATCAGGGGGCATCACCCCTCCACTTT
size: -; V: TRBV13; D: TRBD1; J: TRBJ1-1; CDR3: CASSLTGADTEAFF; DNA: TGTGCCAGCAGCTTAACAGGGGCAGACACTGAAGCTTTCTTT
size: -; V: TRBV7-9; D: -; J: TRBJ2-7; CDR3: CASTQGYEQYF; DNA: TGTGCCAGCACCCAGGGTTACGAGCAGTACTTC
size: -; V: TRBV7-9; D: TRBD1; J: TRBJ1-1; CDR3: CASSSGDRENREAFF; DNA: TGTGCCAGCAGCTCCGGGGACAGGGAAAATCGGGAAGCTTTCTTT
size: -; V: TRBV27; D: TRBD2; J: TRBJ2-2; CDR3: CASSLTSGGQNTGELFF; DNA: TGTGCCAGCAGCCTGACTAGCGGGGGCCAGAACACCGGGGAGCTGTTTTTT
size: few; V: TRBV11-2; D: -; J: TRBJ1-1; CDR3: CASSLRLGRSTEAFF; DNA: TGTGCCAGCAGCTTACGTTTGGGGCGCAGTACTGAAGCTTTCTTT
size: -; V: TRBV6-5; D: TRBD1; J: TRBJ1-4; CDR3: CASRKSGTGGEKLFF; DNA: TGTGCCAGCAGGAAGTCCGGGACAGGGGGTGAAAAACTGTTTTTT
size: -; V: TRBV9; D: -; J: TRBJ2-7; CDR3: CASSSGQNYEQYF; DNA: TGTGCCAGCAGCTCAGGACAGAACTACGAGCAGTACTTC
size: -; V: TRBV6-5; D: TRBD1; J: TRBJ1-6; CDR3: CASSSGTGGNSPLHF; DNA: TGTGCCAGCAGCTCCGGGACAGGGGGAAATTCACCCCTCCACTTT
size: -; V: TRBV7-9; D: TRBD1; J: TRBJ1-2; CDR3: CASSLGSAGGYYGYTF; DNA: TGTGCCAGCAGCTTAGGGTCGGCAGGGGGGTACTATGGCTACACCTTC
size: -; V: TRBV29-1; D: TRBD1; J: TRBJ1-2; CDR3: CSIRQGFGYTF; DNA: TGCAGCATAAGACAGGGGTTTGGCTACACCTTC
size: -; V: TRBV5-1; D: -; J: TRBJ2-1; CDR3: CASSRGKAGSDEQFF; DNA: TGCGCCAGCAGCCGAGGAAAGGCGGGATCGGATGAGCAGTTCTTC
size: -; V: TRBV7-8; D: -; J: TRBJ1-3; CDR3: CASSSPGVVGNTIYF; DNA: TGTGCCAGCAGCTCGCCCGGGGTAGTTGGAAACACCATATATTTT
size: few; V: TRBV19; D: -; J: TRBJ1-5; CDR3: CASSIGRGGQQPQHF; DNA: TGTGCCAGTAGTATCGGTAGGGGAGGTCAGCAGCCCCAGCATTTT
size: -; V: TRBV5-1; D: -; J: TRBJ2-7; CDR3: CASSLEGGAAYEQYF; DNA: TGCGCCAGCAGCTTGGAAGGCGGGGCAGCCTACGAGCAGTACTTC
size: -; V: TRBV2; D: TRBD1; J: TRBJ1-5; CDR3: CASSRQGGSQPQHF; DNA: TGTGCCAGCAGTCGACAGGGTGGGAGTCAGCCCCAGCATTTT